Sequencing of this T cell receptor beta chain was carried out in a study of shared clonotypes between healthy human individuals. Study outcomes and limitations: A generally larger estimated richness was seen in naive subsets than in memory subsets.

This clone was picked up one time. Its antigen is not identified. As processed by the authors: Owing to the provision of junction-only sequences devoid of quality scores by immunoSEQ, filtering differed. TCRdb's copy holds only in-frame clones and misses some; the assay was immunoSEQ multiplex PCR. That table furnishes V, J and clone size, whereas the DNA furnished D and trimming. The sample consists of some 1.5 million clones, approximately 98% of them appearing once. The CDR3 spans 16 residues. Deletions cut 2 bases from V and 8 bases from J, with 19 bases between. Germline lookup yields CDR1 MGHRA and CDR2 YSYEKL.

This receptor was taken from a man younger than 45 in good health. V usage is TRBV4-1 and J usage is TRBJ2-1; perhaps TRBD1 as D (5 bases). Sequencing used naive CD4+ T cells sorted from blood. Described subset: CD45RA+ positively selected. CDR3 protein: CASSQLFSSKGYEQFF. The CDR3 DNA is TGCGCCAGCAGCCAACTTTTCTCGTCCAAGGGGTATGAGCAGTTCTTC.